The following is a T cell receptor (beta chain) sequence with its context. Its antigen is currently unknown. This record comes from a study of vaccination and CD4 T cells after COVID-19. Points from the study as a whole: For convalescent patients, 304 of the 307 vaccine-specific clones analyzed were classified as spike mono-reactive.

Germline V gene data show CDR1 as SGHAT and CDR2 as FQNNGV. CDR3 length: 14 amino acids. The junction had 12 bases not matched to a gene; V was cut back by 8 bases and J by 8 bases. Sequencing of cultured CD4+ T cell DNA used the Oncomine TCR Beta short-read assay. TCRdb ran MiXCR on the PCR reads and lists one entry per CDR3 protein. The table lists about 11,000 distinct CDR3 sequences, 46% of them singletons. Treatment of the sample: 10-day PBMC culture with coronavirus spike peptide pools or control peptides (ViraFEST assay). Once peptide pools had expanded antigen-specific T cells, ViraFEST sequenced TCRs. Peptide pools at 8 to 10 ug/ml, together with 8 to 10 IU/ml IL-2, were added to cultures of approximately 2 million PBMCs per well.

The clonotype comes from a human donor who had recovered from COVID-19. The V gene is TRBV11-2, the J gene TRBJ2-3, with 8 nucleotides matching TRBD2. The sequencing input was CD4+ T cells from blood, cultured in vitro. CDR3 bases: TGTGCCAGCTCCCACCCGGGGGGGCATGGTACGCAGTATTTT. Amino acid sequence: CASSHPGGHGTQYF.